This TCR beta chain was recovered during a study of blood T cell repertoires in COVID-19. CDR1 and CDR2 from the germline V gene are MDHEN and SYDVKM. The CDR3 totals 12 residues. Trimming left V 6 bases short and J 12 bases short, with 15 bases between. Assay used: immunoSEQ multiplex PCR; TCRdb lists only in-frame clones, some missing. Altogether approximately 280,000 clones are present, approximately 89% being singletons, with the ten largest covering about 2.7%. The chain couples TRBV28 to TRBJ1-5; D remains ambiguous. The clonotype originates from a woman under 30 who had recovered from COVID-19. Sequencing was carried out using PBMCs or T cells enriched from blood (not recorded which). In DNA form, the CDR3 reads TGTGCCAGCAGCAACCTTGGTGAGGGCCAGCATTTT. Its protein is CASSNLGEGQHF.